What follows are 30 T cell receptor beta chains derived from one specimen sequenced in a study of monozygotic twins with cystic fibrosis. The protocol was immunoSEQ multiplex PCR, while the TCRdb copy is restricted to in-frame clones and leaves out a portion. The table has approximately 34,000 clones, roughly 96% seen once. Sequenced input: blood. Receptor source: a girl aged 2 to 9 with cystic fibrosis.

This chain joins TRBV19 and TRBJ1-6; a weak D match, TRBD1 (6 bases). The V end lost 3 bases, the J end lost 0 bases, and 9 bases lay between the germline ends. This CDR3 is 16 amino acids long. CDR1 LNHDA and CDR2 SQIVND come from the germline V gene (reference sequence). The DNA for the CDR3 is TGTGCCAGTAGTATGGGGGGCCGCTCCTATAATTCACCCCTCCACTTT. Its protein is CASSMGGRSYNSPLHF.

This clone was found once. The gene calls are TRBV18 and TRBJ2-3, with 13 bases matching TRBD2. With V trimmed by 4 bases and J by 2 bases, 3 bases remained unmatched. There are 16 residues in the CDR3. The germline V gene has CDR1 KGHSH and CDR2 LQKENI. CDR3 sequence reads: CASSRTSGGATDTQYF. The CDR3 DNA reads as TGTGCCAGCTCACGGACTAGCGGGGGAGCCACAGATACGCAGTATTTT.

The chain joins TRBV2 to TRBJ1-1; weak D call: TRBD1 (6 bases). Germline CDR1 reads SNHLY; CDR2 reads FYNNEI. The CDR3 has 14 amino acids. V lost 2 bases and J 3 bases, leaving 10 bases between the germline ends. This chain's CDR3 is CASSERGRDTEAFF. CDR3 DNA: TGTGCCAGCAGTGAACGGGGGCGCGACACTGAAGCTTTCTTT.

This chain links TRBV4-2 with TRBJ2-2; D not certain. Trimming pared 4 bases from V and 5 bases from J, leaving 14 bases between. Looked up from germline, CDR1 is LGHNA and CDR2 is YNFKEQ. The CDR3 spans 15 residues. The CDR3 DNA sequence: TGTGCCAGCAGCCCCACCCAAGATGGGACCGGGGAGCTGTTTTTT. Protein: CASSPTQDGTGELFF.

The chain employs TRBV14 and TRBJ2-7, with 9 bases matching TRBD1. There are 15 residues in the CDR3. Germline loops: CDR1 SGHDN, CDR2 FVKESK. Trimming removed 4 bases from V and 2 bases from J; junction bases left unmatched: 6. The CDR3 sequence: CASSPRGTGTYEQYF. The CDR3 bases are TGTGCCAGCAGCCCACGGGGGACAGGGACCTACGAGCAGTACTTC.

V and J are TRBV11-2 and TRBJ2-7; no clear D gene. V shed 5 bases and J shed 6 bases, with 17 bases lying between them. The CDR3 totals 14 residues. CDR1 is SGHAT and CDR2 is FQNNGV in the germline V gene. As DNA, the CDR3 is TGTGCCAGCAGCGCGCGCCCCTCGAACGGCGAGCAGTACTTC. It codes for CASSARPSNGEQYF.

The genes are TRBV18 and TRBJ2-2; possibly TRBD1 for D (5 bases). The CDR3 extends over 13 amino acids. Germline loops: CDR1 KGHSH, CDR2 LQKENI. Trimming pared 5 bases from V and 2 bases from J, leaving 6 bases between. The CDR3 bases are TGTGCCAGCTCAGACAGAAACACCGGGGAGCTGTTTTTT. It translates to CASSDRNTGELFF.

The chain links TRBV19 to TRBJ2-7, with 10 bases identical to TRBD2. The V and J ends lost 1 base and 4 bases, in that order; junction bases with no gene match: 4. Per the germline V gene, CDR1 is LNHDA and CDR2 is SQIVND (reference sequence). CDR3 length: 15 amino acids. The CDR3 coding sequence is TGTGCCAGTAGTATAGTAGCGGGAGGCCAGTACGAGCAGTACTTC. This encodes CASSIVAGGQYEQYF.

The rearrangement uses TRBV7-9 and TRBJ2-3, with TRBD1 matching 8 bases. CDR1 is SEHNR, CDR2 FQNEAQ, per germline (reference sequence). The CDR3 is 17 residues long. J was trimmed by 4 bases and V by 5 bases; bases with no gene match: 14. CDR3 sequence (DNA): TGTGCCAGCAGCCCGGTCCGGACAGGGTTACTCTCAGATACGCAGTATTTT. It specifies CASSPVRTGLLSDTQYF.

This clone was picked up a small number of times. The chain joins TRBV7-9 to TRBJ2-7; D ambiguous. Germline V gene data show CDR1 as SEHNR and CDR2 as FQNEAQ (reference sequence). V lost 4 bases to trimming and J lost 1 base, with 17 bases between them. This CDR3 spans 16 amino acids. The CDR3 DNA is TGTGCCAGCAGCTCCGTGACACCGGCCCCATCCTACGAGCAGTACTTC. It is translated as CASSSVTPAPSYEQYF.

The J gene is TRBJ2-2, the V gene TRBV29-1; no clear D gene. The V end was cut by 4 bases, the J end by 1 base, with 7 bases between. The CDR3 totals 13 residues. Germline-derived CDR1 and CDR2 are SQVTM and ANQGSEA. CDR3 nucleotides: TGCAGCGTTGTGCAGGTGAACACCGGGGAGCTGTTTTTT. Residues: CSVVQVNTGELFF.

The chain is built from TRBV9 and TRBJ1-2, with no clear D. Trimming left V 4 bases short and J 4 bases short, with 14 bases between. The CDR3 loop spans 14 amino acids. Germline V gene lookup returns CDR1 SGDLS and CDR2 YYNGEE. The CDR3 sequence is CASSPSRASYGYTF. The CDR3 DNA follows: TGTGCCAGCAGCCCCAGTCGGGCGTCCTATGGCTACACCTTC.

The chain couples TRBV30 to TRBJ1-3, with D uncertain. CDR1 GTSNPN and CDR2 SVGIG come from the germline V gene (reference sequence). Between the trimmed V and J ends, which lost 5 bases and 0 bases, there was a span of 5 bases. The length of the CDR3 is 12 residues. The CDR3 spells CAWASSGNTIYF. DNA of the CDR3: TGTGCCTGGGCATCCTCTGGAAACACCATATATTTT.

The chain links TRBV27 to TRBJ1-1; no reliable D call. Germline CDR1 is MNHEY and CDR2 is SMNVEV (reference sequence). The CDR3 consists of 13 residues. V lost 8 bases to trimming and J lost 1 base, with 11 bases between them. In DNA, the CDR3 is TGTGCCAGCCGCCTTATATGGAACACTGAAGCTTTCTTT. Translation gives CASRLIWNTEAFF.

V usage is TRBV30 and J usage is TRBJ1-3, with a weak D call TRBD1 (6 bases). Per the germline V gene, CDR1 is GTSNPN and CDR2 is SVGIG (reference sequence). Trimming left V 3 bases short and J 0 bases short, with 9 bases between. This CDR3 is built from 14 residues. CDR3 region: CAWSGGFSGNTIYF. The DNA of the CDR3 is TGTGCCTGGAGCGGGGGCTTCTCTGGAAACACCATATATTTT.

J is TRBJ2-5 and V is TRBV27; D ambiguous. Looked up from germline, CDR1 is MNHEY and CDR2 is SMNVEV (reference sequence). This CDR3 is 13 amino acids long. Trimming removed 0 bases from V and 4 bases from J, with 6 bases in between. Here the CDR3 reads CASSLSARETQYF. In DNA form, the CDR3 reads TGTGCCAGCAGTTTATCCGCCAGAGAGACCCAGTACTTC.

This chain connects TRBV19 to TRBJ1-2; D call uncertain. The germline V gene encodes CDR1 LNHDA and CDR2 SQIVND (reference sequence). V lost 1 base and J lost 8, with 14 bases in between. CDR3 length equals 14 residues. The CDR3 coding sequence is TGTGCCAGTAGTATAGCTAGGGCCTCCGGCGGCTACACCTTC. Protein sequence: CASSIARASGGYTF.

This rearrangement joins TRBV19 to TRBJ2-5, with D uncertain. V was trimmed by 0 bases and J by 10 bases, leaving 12 bases between them. Germline CDR1 and CDR2: LNHDA and SQIVND (reference sequence). The CDR3 totals 13 residues. The CDR3 loop reads CASSIDTASDQYF. DNA of the CDR3: TGTGCCAGTAGTATAGACACGGCTTCGGACCAGTACTTC.

This chain connects TRBV27 to TRBJ2-6, with D uncertain. This CDR3 is built from 14 residues. Looked up from germline, CDR1 is MNHEY and CDR2 is SMNVEV (reference sequence). Trimming pared 5 bases from V and 0 bases from J, leaving 5 bases between. CDR3 nucleotides: TGTGCCAGCAGTCCTTTCTCTGGGGCCAACGTCCTGACTTTC. Translated: CASSPFSGANVLTF.

The rearrangement links TRBV4-1 to TRBJ1-1; D is uncertain. The V end lost 4 bases, the J end lost 4 bases, and 10 bases lay between the germline ends. Germline V CDR1 and CDR2: MGHRA, YSYEKL. CDR3 length equals 13 residues. The CDR3 protein is CASSRVYGTEAFF. CDR3 DNA: TGCGCCAGCAGCCGAGTTTATGGCACTGAAGCTTTCTTT.

The CDR3 region is CSAPFGGELFF. The CDR3, as DNA: TGCAGTGCCCCATTCGGGGGGGAGCTGTTTTTT. This rearrangement joins TRBV20-1 to TRBJ2-2, with no clear D. V was clipped by 6 bases and J by 8 bases, with 10 bases between them. The CDR3 sequence is 11 residues long. Germline-derived CDR1 and CDR2 are DFQATT and SNEGSKA (reference sequence).

CDR3 protein: CASSLPSEPTETQYF. The CDR3 nucleotides read TGTGCCAGCAGTTTACCTAGCGAGCCCACAGAGACCCAGTACTTC. The chain combines TRBV27 with TRBJ2-5, with D perhaps TRBD2 (6 bases). The germline CDR1 and CDR2 sequences are MNHEY and SMNVEV (reference sequence). The CDR3 has 15 residues. Trimming pared 2 bases from V and 4 bases from J, leaving 14 bases between.

V and J are TRBV27 and TRBJ2-3; a possible D gene is TRBD2 (5 bases). Germline V gene sequence: CDR1 MNHEY, CDR2 SMNVEV (reference sequence). CDR3 length: 16 amino acids. Trimming took off 3 bases at V and 0 bases at J, with 13 bases between the two ends. For the CDR3, the DNA is TGTGCCAGCAGTTTTGGACTCTCCTTTAGCACAGATACGCAGTATTTT. It specifies CASSFGLSFSTDTQYF.

This clone was observed once. This chain links TRBV30 with TRBJ1-2; 7 bases align to TRBD1. This CDR3 is built from 14 residues. Losses at the gene ends were 2 bases for V and 4 bases for J; bases not matched to a gene: 7. The germline gives CDR1 GTSNPN, CDR2 SVGIG (reference sequence). The CDR3 bases are TGTGCCTGGAGTCTTTTGACAGGGACCTATGGCTACACCTTC. Its protein is CAWSLLTGTYGYTF.

CDR3: CASSLVEQMNTEAFF. CDR3 coding DNA: TGCGCCAGCAGCTTGGTAGAACAGATGAACACTGAAGCTTTCTTT. The genes are TRBV5-1 and TRBJ1-1; no clear D gene. This CDR3 comprises 15 residues. Germline CDR1 is SGHRS and CDR2 is YFSETQ. V lost 0 bases, J lost 0 bases, and 9 bases lay in between.

V is TRBV21-1 and J is TRBJ1-1. TRBV21-1 is a pseudogene. The CDR3 loop spans 15 amino acids. Here the CDR3 DNA reads TGTGCCAGCAGCAAATCGGCTAGAGGGAACACTGAAGCTTTCTTT. Its translation is CASSKSARGNTEAFF.

The V call is TRBV11-2, the J call TRBJ1-1; D may be TRBD1 (6 bases). Between the trimmed V and J ends, which lost 5 bases and 4 bases, there was a span of 14 bases. Per germline, CDR1 SGHAT and CDR2 FQNNGV. The CDR3 is 14 residues long. CDR3 amino acids: CASSGTTGSTEAFF. In DNA, the CDR3 is TGTGCCAGCAGCGGAACTACAGGGAGCACTGAAGCTTTCTTT.

CDR3 residues: CASSLEGDTQYF. The CDR3, as DNA: TGCGCCAGCAGCTTGGAGGGCGATACGCAGTATTTT. V gene TRBV5-1 combines with J gene TRBJ2-3; no clear D gene. The ends were cut back, 0 bases at V and 6 bases at J, with 5 bases in the middle. Germline V gene data show CDR1 as SGHRS and CDR2 as YFSETQ. The CDR3 contains 12 residues. Filled out from reference TRBV5-1 and TRBJ2-3, the complete variable domain reads KAGVTQTPRYLIKTRGQQVTLSCSPISGHRSVSWYQQTPGQGLQFLFEYFSETQRNKGNFPGRFSGRQFSNSRSEMNVSTLELGDSALYLCASSLEGDTQYFGPGTRLTVL.

This chain links TRBV10-3 with TRBJ2-5; weak D call: TRBD2 (6 bases). Deletions cut 3 bases from V and 3 bases from J, with 11 bases between. Germline lookup yields CDR1 ENHRY and CDR2 SYGVKD. CDR3 length: 14 residues. The CDR3 DNA sequence: TGTGCCATCAGTGACCGGGAGCAGGAAGAGACCCAGTACTTC. Translated, it gives CAISDREQEETQYF.

This chain uses TRBV11-2 with TRBJ1-5, with D perhaps TRBD1 (6 bases). Germline V CDR1 and CDR2: SGHAT, FQNNGV. V was pared by 0 bases and J by 5 bases, with 11 bases between. The CDR3 covers 15 residues. CDR3 nucleotides: TGTGCCAGCAGCTTAGAACAGGGTTTGCATCAGCCCCAGCATTTT. Translated, it gives CASSLEQGLHQPQHF.